This TCR beta chain appears in the sequencing data of a study of blood T cell repertoires in COVID-19. The overall study: Acute and convalescent COVID-19 specimens originated in the United States, Italy and Spain. PBMCs, B-cell-depleted T cells, or T cells provided the cDNA or gDNA that made up the material.

In the study's own analysis: Cell counts per sample came from amplifying reference gene primers. Profiled with immunoSEQ multiplex PCR; TCRdb holds only in-frame clones, not every one. The V and J calls and the clone size are those of that table, but D and trimming were determined from the DNA. The repertoire holds about 210,000 clones, about 91% seen once, with over 9% in the top ten. The CDR3 has 18 residues. Germline V gene sequence: CDR1 MDHEN, CDR2 SYDVKM. Trimming removed 2 bases at V and 4 bases at J, with 20 bases between. Cohort assignment relied on participant-reported clinical history. This clone has a single count.

The chain couples TRBV28 to TRBJ2-2, with a weak D call TRBD2 (6 bases). The source of this sequence is a man aged 18 to 29 with acute COVID-19. What was sequenced was PBMCs or T cells enriched from blood (not recorded which). This chain's CDR3 is CASSLIKVRGKGTGELFF. CDR3 in DNA: TGTGCCAGCAGTTTAATTAAGGTTCGGGGGAAGGGCACCGGGGAGCTGTTTTTT.